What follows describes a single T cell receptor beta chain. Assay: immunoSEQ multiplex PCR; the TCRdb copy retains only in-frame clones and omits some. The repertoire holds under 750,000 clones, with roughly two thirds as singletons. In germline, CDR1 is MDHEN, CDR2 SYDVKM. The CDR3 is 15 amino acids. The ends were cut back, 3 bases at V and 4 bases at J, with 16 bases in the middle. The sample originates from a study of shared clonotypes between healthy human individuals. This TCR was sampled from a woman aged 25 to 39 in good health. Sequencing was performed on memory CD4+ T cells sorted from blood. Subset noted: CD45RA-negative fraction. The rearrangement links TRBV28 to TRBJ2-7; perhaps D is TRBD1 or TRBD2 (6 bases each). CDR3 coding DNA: TGTGCCAGCAGTTTGTTAGGGCAGGGGAGGTACGAGCAGTACTTC. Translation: CASSLLGQGRYEQYF.